Sequencing of this T cell receptor beta chain was carried out in a study of T cells after yellow fever vaccination. CDR3 length: 13 amino acids. The V gene lost 6 bases and the J gene lost 6 bases, with 11 bases spanning the gap. Each CDR3 protein is one row after TCRdb ran MiXCR on the 5' RACE reads. The sample has about 230,000 distinct CDR3 sequences; approximately 6.8% are singletons. In this sample, this clonotype turned up many times. Its specificity is not known. Study results and limitations: Although the secondary response was weaker, it peaked faster, at day 5 versus 15. The booster response re-showed most primary clones: approximately 97% CD4, 88% CD8. Contaminants from the bulk population, in the form of abundant clonotypes, could be found in FACS-sorted repertoires.

This clonotype was sampled from a young man who received the YFV17D yellow fever vaccine. The genes are TRBV12-3 or TRBV12-4 and TRBJ2-2; D perhaps matches TRBD2 (6 bases). Sequences were derived from CD4+ T cells sorted from PBMCs, sampled on the day of the yellow fever booster vaccination. The CDR3 sequence is CASSGTFSGELFF. CDR3 DNA sequence: TGTGCCAGCAGCGGGACTTTCTCCGGGGAGCTGTTTTTT.